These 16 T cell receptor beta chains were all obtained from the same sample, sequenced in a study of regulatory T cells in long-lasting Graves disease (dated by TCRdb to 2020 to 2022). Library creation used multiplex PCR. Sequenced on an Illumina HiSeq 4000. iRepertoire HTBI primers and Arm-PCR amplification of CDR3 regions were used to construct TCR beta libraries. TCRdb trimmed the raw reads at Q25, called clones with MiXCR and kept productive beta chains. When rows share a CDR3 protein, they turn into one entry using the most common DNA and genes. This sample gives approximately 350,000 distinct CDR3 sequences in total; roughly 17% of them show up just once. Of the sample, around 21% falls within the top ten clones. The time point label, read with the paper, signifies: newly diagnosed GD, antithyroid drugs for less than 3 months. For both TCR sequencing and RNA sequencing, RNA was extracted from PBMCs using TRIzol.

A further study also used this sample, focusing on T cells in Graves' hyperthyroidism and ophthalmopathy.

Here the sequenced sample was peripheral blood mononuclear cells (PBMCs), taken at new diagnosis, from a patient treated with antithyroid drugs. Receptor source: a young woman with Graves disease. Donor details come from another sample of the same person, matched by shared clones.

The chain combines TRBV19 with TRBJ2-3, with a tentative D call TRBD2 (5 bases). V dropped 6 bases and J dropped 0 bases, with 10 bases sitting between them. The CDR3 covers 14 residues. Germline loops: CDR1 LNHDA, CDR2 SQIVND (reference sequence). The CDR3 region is CASSGIASTDTQYF. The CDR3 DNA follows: TGTGCCAGTAGCGGGATAGCTAGCACAGATACGCAGTATTTT.

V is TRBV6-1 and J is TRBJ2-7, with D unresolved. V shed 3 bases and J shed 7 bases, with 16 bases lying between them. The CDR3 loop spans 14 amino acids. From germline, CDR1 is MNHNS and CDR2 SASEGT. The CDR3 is CASSEYRSTSEQYF. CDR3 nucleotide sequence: TGTGCCAGCAGTGAGTACCGGAGTACGTCTGAGCAGTACTTC.

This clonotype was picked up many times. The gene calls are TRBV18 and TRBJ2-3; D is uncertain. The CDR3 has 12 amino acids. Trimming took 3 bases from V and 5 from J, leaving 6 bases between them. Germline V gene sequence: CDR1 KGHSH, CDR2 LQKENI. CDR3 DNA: TGTGCCAGCTCACCGACGTTAGATACGCAGTATTTT. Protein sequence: CASSPTLDTQYF.

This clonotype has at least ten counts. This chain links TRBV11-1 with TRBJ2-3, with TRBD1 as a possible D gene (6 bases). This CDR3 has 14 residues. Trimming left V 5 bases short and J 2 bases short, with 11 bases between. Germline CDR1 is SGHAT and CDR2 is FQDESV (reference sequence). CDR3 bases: TGTGCCAGCAGCCGCGGACAGCACACAGATACGCAGTATTTT. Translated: CASSRGQHTDTQYF.

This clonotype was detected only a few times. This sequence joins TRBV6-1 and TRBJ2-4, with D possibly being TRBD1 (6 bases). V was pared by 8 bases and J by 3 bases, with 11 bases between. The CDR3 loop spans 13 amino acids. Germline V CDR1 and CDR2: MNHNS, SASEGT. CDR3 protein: CASYRVDKNIQYF. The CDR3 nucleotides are TGTGCCAGCTACAGGGTGGACAAAAACATTCAGTACTTC.

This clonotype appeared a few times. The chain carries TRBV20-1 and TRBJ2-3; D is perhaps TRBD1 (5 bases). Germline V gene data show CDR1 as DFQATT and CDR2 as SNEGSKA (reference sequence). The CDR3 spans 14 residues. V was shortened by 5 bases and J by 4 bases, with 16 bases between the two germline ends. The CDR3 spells CSAPRAGKADTQYF. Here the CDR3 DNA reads TGCAGTGCTCCTAGGGCAGGGAAAGCAGATACGCAGTATTTT.

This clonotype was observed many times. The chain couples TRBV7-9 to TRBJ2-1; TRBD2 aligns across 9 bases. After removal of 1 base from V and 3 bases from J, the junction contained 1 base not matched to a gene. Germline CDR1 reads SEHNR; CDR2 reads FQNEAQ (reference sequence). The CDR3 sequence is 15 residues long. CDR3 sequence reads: CASSLETSGYNEQFF. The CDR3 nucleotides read TGTGCCAGCAGCTTAGAGACTAGCGGCTACAATGAGCAGTTCTTC.

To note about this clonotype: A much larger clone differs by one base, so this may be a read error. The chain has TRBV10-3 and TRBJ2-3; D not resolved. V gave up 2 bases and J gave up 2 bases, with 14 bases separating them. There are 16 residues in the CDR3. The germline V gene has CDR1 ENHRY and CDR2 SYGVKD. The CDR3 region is CAISEIFHLHTDTQYF. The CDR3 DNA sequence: TGTGCCATCAGTGAGATATTCCACCTCCACACAGATACGCAGTATTTT.

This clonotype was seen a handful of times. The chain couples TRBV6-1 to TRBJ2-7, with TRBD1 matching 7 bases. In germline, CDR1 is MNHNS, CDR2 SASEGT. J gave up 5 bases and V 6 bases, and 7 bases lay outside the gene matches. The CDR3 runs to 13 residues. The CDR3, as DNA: TGTGCCAGCAGCCAGACAGGGTTCCACGAGCAGTACTTC. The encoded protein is CASSQTGFHEQYF.

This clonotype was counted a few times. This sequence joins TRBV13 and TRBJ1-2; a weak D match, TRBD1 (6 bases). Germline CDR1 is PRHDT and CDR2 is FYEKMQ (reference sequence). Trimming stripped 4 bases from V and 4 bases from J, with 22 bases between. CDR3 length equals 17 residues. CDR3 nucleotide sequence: TGTGCCAGCAGCTGGGGAGAGCGCGGGGGCGCCTTCTATGGCTACACCTTC. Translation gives CASSWGERGGAFYGYTF.

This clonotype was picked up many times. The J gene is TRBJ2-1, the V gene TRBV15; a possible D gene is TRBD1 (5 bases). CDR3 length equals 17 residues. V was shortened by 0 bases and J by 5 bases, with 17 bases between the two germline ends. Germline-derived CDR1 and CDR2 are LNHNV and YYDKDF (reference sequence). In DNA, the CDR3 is TGTGCCACCAGCAGAGATATTGACAGTCCGAAAAACAATGAGCAGTTCTTC. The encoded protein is CATSRDIDSPKNNEQFF.

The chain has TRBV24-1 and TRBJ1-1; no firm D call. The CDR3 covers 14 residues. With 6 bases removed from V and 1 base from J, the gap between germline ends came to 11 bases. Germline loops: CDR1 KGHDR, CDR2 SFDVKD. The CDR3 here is CATSSSVWNTEAFF. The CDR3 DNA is TGTGCCACCAGTAGTTCGGTGTGGAACACTGAAGCTTTCTTT.

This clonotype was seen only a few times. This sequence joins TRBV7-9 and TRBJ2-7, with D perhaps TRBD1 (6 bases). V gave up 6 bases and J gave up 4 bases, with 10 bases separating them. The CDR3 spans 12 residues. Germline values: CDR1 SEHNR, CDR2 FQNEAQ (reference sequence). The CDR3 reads CASRQDRYEQYF. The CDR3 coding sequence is TGTGCCAGCAGACAAGACAGGTACGAGCAGTACTTC.

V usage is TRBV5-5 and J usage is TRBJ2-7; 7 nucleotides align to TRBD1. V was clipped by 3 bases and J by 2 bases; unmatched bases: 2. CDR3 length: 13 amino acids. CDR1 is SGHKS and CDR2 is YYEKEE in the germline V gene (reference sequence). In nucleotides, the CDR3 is TGTGCCAGCAGCTACACAGGGGCCTACGAGCAGTACTTC. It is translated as CASSYTGAYEQYF.

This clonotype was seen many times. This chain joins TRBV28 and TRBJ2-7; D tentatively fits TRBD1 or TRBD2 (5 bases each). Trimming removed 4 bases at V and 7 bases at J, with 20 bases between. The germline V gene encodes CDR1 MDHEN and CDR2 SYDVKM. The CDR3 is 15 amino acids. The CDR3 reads CASSSLKTGRTEQYF. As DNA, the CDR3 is TGTGCCAGCAGTTCTCTGAAGACGGGACGGACGGAGCAGTACTTC. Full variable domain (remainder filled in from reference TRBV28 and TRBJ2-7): DVKVTQSSRYLVKRTGEKVFLECVQDMDHENMFWYRQDPGLGLRLIYFSYDVKMKEKGDIPEGYSVSREKKERFSLILESASTNQTSMYLCASSSLKTGRTEQYFGPGTRLTVT.

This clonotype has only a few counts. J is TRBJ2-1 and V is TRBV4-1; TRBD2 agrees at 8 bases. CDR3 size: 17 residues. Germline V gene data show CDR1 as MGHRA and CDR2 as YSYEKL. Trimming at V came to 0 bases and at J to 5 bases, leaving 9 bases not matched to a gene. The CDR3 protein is CASSQESVTSGHNEQFF. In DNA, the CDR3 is TGCGCCAGCAGCCAAGAAAGTGTCACTAGCGGACACAATGAGCAGTTCTTC.